This TCR beta chain was identified during a study of T-cell reconstitution after alpha-beta-depleted transplantation in children. Study-level points and caveats: Expanded clones from the graft, numbering several hundred, reportedly supplied alpha-beta T cells about two months after transplant. Diversity and T-cell counts at one year after transplant derived mostly from new T cells. Diversity of TCRbeta at day 60 was high in some patients, arising from surviving recipient T cells and thymic progenitors.

Germline values: CDR1 SGHTA, CDR2 FQGTGA. CDR3 length equals 15 residues. V was pared by 5 bases and J by 4 bases, with 5 bases of the junction left unmatched. Unique molecular identifiers were built into the TCRbeta library. MiXCR, applied by TCRdb to the PCR reads, yields one record per CDR3 protein. The sample lists about 200,000 distinct CDR3 sequences, approximately 6.8% seen once, with around 4.4% in the top ten. This clonotype appeared many times. The antigen is unknown. The TCR was taken from a girl younger than two with combined immunodeficiency, due to receive a stem cell transplant. The chain employs TRBV7-3 and TRBJ2-1, with 10 bases lining up with TRBD2. Source: PBMCs, taken before TCRalphabeta/CD19-depleted stem cell transplant. The CDR3 reads CASSNLLAGYNEQFF. CDR3 nucleotides: TGTGCCAGCAGCAATTTACTAGCGGGGTACAATGAGCAGTTCTTC.